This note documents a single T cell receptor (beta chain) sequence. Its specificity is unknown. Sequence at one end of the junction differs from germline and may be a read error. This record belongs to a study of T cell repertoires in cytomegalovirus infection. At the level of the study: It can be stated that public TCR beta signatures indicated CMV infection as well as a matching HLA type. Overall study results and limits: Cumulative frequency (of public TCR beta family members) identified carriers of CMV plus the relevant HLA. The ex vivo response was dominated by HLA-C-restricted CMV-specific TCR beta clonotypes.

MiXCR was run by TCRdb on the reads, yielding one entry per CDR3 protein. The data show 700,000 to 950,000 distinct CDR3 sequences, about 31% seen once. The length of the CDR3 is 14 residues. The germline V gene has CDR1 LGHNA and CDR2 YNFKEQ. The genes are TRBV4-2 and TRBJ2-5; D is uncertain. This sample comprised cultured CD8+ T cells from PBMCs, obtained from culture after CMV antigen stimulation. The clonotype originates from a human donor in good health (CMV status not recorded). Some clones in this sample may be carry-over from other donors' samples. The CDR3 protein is CASSQGAWEETLYF. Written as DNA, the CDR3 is TGTGCCAGCAGCCAAGGGGCCTGGGAAGAGACCCTGTACTTC.